Listed here is a single T cell receptor (beta chain). The target of this receptor is not known. The record has no base qualities; no much larger clone is one base away. The germline V gene provides CDR1 SGHTA and CDR2 FQGTGA. Including the terminal cysteine and phenylalanine, the CDR3 comprises 16 residues. The DNA shown is the 48-base CDR3, in frame from base 1. To demonstrate the VDJtools post-analysis software, TCR beta repertoires were profiled from the peripheral blood of some 12 young patients with multiple sclerosis. The multiple sclerosis patients were children and adolescents ranging in age from roughly 6 to 15 years. The library was made by PCR. The run used an Illumina HiSeq 2500. To reduce PCR and sequencing biases, unique molecular identifiers were built into the TCR beta cDNA libraries. Roughly 0.5 million cDNA molecules were obtained per 1 to 10 million input T cells, so each molecule approximated one T cell. The patient libraries were prepared and sequenced with the same protocol used for the earlier healthy control dataset. Samples belonging to the same batch were prepared together, multiplexed and sequenced on a shared HiSeq lane. Per the source publication's procedure: MIGEC handled the raw barcoded reads, throwing out single-read molecular identifier groups before consensus assembly and CDR3 extraction. Clonotype tables were post-analysed with VDJtools, and diversity was normalized by down-sampling all datasets to the smallest sample size. In repertoire overlap clustering, CDR3 amino acid sequences, but not nucleotide sequences, were matched to correct batch-related cross-sample contamination. Starting from the raw public reads, TCRdb applied fastp trimming at Q25, assembled clones with MiXCR and retained in-frame beta chains. A single entry per CDR3 protein holds the most common genes and DNA from its merged rows. Here the V and J calls rest on TCRdb's processing, not on the authors' analysis. This sample is represented by around 500,000 distinct CDR3 sequences; approximately 34% of them were singletons. The leading ten clones occupy roughly 6% of the sample.

The data were obtained in a study of post-analysis software for immune sequencing data (dated by TCRdb to the mid-2010s). Turning to the overall study: The recorded disease courses included relapsing-remitting, secondary progressive and progressive-relapsing multiple sclerosis, and some patients had no subtype annotation. The patient repertoires were compared against roughly 12 previously published healthy control repertoires obtained from donors aged 6 to 25 years. A subset of samples was prepared in parallel using single-end sample barcoding, then pooled and co-amplified after Illumina adapter ligation.

What the research found in general, with its limitations: Normalized Chao1 diversity was significantly lower in multiple sclerosis patients than controls, suggesting substantial peripheral T-cell clonal expansion. The multiple sclerosis patient group was slightly younger than the control group. Strong co-clustering of samples prepared in the same batch was shown by direct clustering with F measure, prompting a batch-effect correction. Significantly higher frequencies in patients than in controls were found for a few TRBV segments, including TRBV5-6, TRBV5-1 and TRBV20-1.

Sequencing was performed on blood. This sequence uses TRBV7-3 and TRBJ2-7, with 12 junctional bases fitting TRBD2. The DNA end lines up better with TRBJ2-5; the J call may be wrong. The receptor comes from a girl aged 2-17 years with multiple sclerosis. The CDR3 sequence is CASSSASGGARETQYF. The nucleotide sequence reads as follows: TGTGCCAGCAGCTCCGCTAGCGGGGGGGCCAGGGAGACCCAGTACTTC.